These 27 T cell receptor beta chains were all obtained from the same sample, sequenced in a study of glioma-infiltrating T cells after dendritic cell vaccination (dated by TCRdb to the mid-2010s). The time point label corresponds to: after dendritic cell vaccination, including at tumor progression/relapse. The receptor library was made with the immunoSEQ multiplex PCR assay. The table was pulled from immuneACCESS by TCRdb, which kept in-frame rearrangements only. Such tables lose some clones; where checked, under half of the loss comes from unresolved V genes, and the rest has no known cause. The sample includes roughly 100,000 clones, with roughly four fifths observed a single time. The top ten clonotypes cover roughly 6.8% of the sample. The sample consisted of blood, taken after dendritic cell vaccination. These TCRs come from a human donor with glioblastoma.

The gene calls are TRBV19 and TRBJ2-1, with a tentative D call TRBD1 (6 bases). Per the germline V gene, CDR1 is LNHDA and CDR2 is SQIVND (reference sequence). The CDR3 runs 13 residues. V dropped 10 bases and J dropped 9 bases, with 19 bases sitting between them. The CDR3 DNA sequence: TGTGCCAACTCTAGCTTAAGGGGGAGTGAGCAGTTCTTC. Translating gives CANSSLRGSEQFF.

This CDR3 reads CASSLDNRNTEAFF. CDR3 nucleotide sequence: TGTGCCAGCAGCTTAGACAACAGGAACACTGAAGCTTTCTTT. The V call is TRBV7-9, the J call TRBJ1-1; D not resolved. Germline lookup yields CDR1 SEHNR and CDR2 FQNEAQ (reference sequence). V was shortened by 1 base and J by 1 base, with 7 bases between the two germline ends. CDR3 length equals 14 residues.

The chain has TRBV5-1 and TRBJ2-2; TRBD2 aligns across 7 bases. CDR3 length equals 15 residues. V was pared by 5 bases and J by 4 bases, with 8 bases of the junction left unmatched. CDR1 is SGHRS and CDR2 is YFSETQ in the germline V gene. The CDR3 sequence: CASSGGGGSTGELFF. For the CDR3, the DNA is TGCGCCAGCAGTGGCGGGGGAGGTAGCACCGGGGAGCTGTTTTTT.

The V gene is TRBV9, the J gene TRBJ2-3; the match to TRBD1 covers 7 bases. In germline, CDR1 is SGDLS, CDR2 YYNGEE. Losses at the gene ends were 0 bases for V and 4 bases for J; bases not matched to a gene: 8. This CDR3 has 16 amino acids. CDR3 loop: CASSVATTGKADTQYF. The CDR3 nucleotides are TGTGCCAGCAGCGTAGCTACGACAGGGAAAGCAGATACGCAGTATTTT. Full variable domain (missing parts from reference TRBV9 and TRBJ2-3): DSGVTQTPKHLITATGQRVTLRCSPRSGDLSVYWYQQSLDQGLQFLIQYYNGEERAKGNILERFSAQQFPDLHSELNLSSLELGDSALYFCASSVATTGKADTQYFGPGTRLTVL.

This chain links TRBV29-1 with TRBJ1-2, with 7 bases matching TRBD1. Germline V gene data show CDR1 as SQVTM and CDR2 as ANQGSEA. The CDR3 is 13 residues long. After removal of 5 bases from V and 3 bases from J, the junction contained 6 bases not matched to a gene. CDR3 loop: CSVLEGAYYGYTF. The CDR3 nucleotides read TGCAGCGTTCTAGAGGGGGCTTACTATGGCTACACCTTC.

V gene TRBV7-8 combines with J gene TRBJ1-3; 10 nucleotides agree with TRBD1. Germline V gives CDR1 SGHVS, CDR2 FQNEAQ. Germline trimming cut 5 bases from V and 2 bases from J; bases unmatched to any gene: 6. CDR3 size: 16 residues. CDR3 amino acids: CASSVSGTGAGNTIYF. The CDR3 DNA reads TGTGCCAGCAGCGTATCCGGGACAGGGGCTGGAAACACCATATATTTT.

This sequence joins TRBV18 and TRBJ1-3; D ambiguous. V was shortened by 4 bases and J by 3 bases, with 10 bases between the two germline ends. Germline lookup yields CDR1 KGHSH and CDR2 LQKENI. This CDR3 is built from 14 residues. CDR3 region: CASSRSGSGNTIYF. The DNA of the CDR3 is TGTGCCAGCTCACGCTCTGGGAGTGGAAACACCATATATTTT.

The chain uses TRBV4-2 and TRBJ1-6; D gene unclear. V gave up 0 bases and J gave up 9 bases, with 6 bases separating them. Germline assignment: CDR1 LGHNA and CDR2 YNFKEQ. This CDR3 has 13 residues. The CDR3 is CASSQDFSSPLHF. CDR3 DNA: TGTGCCAGCAGCCAAGATTTTAGTTCACCCCTCCACTTT.

The chain carries TRBV5-1 and TRBJ1-4; D may be TRBD1 (5 bases). CDR1 is SGHRS and CDR2 is YFSETQ in the germline V gene. The CDR3 loop spans 14 amino acids. The ends were cut back, 4 bases at V and 2 bases at J, with 9 bases in the middle. The CDR3 loop reads CASSPDMTNEKLFF. The CDR3, as DNA: TGCGCCAGCAGCCCGGACATGACTAATGAAAAACTGTTTTTT.

Remarks on this clone: At one boundary the junction diverges from the germline segment, which might be a read error. V gene TRBV7-7 combines with J gene TRBJ2-5; weak D call: TRBD1 (5 bases). Germline assignment: CDR1 SSHAT and CDR2 FNYEAQ (reference sequence). The CDR3 consists of 14 residues. CDR3 amino acids: CASSPQTVGETQYF. In DNA form, the CDR3 reads TGTGCTAGCAGCCCCCAGACAGTCGGAGAGACCCAGTACTTC.

The CDR3 sequence is CASSANGGETQYF. The CDR3 coding sequence is TGTGCCAGCAGTGCGAACGGGGGGGAGACCCAGTACTTC. The chain employs TRBV2 and TRBJ2-5; 7 nucleotides align to TRBD2. V lost 4 bases to trimming and J lost 5 bases; unmatched junction nucleotides: 4. The CDR3 contains 13 residues. CDR1 is SNHLY and CDR2 is FYNNEI in the germline V gene. The full variable domain, in which reference TRBV2 and TRBJ2-5 provide the parts outside the CDR3, is EPEVTQTPSHQVTQMGQEVILRCVPISNHLYFYWYRQILGQKVEFLVSFYNNEISEKSEIFDDQFSVERPDGSNFTLKIRSTKLEDSAMYFCASSANGGETQYFGPGTRLLVL.

The chain has TRBV11-1 and TRBJ1-1, with D perhaps matching TRBD1 (5 bases). This CDR3 region has 16 residues. V lost 4 bases to trimming and J lost 1 base, with 16 bases between them. Germline V gives CDR1 SGHAT, CDR2 FQDESV (reference sequence). In DNA, the CDR3 is TGTGCCAGCAGCTCTCCCCATGGAGGGGCGAACACTGAAGCTTTCTTT. Encoded protein: CASSSPHGGANTEAFF.

V gene TRBV28 combines with J gene TRBJ2-7; the D gene is possibly TRBD1 (6 bases). The CDR3 runs 14 residues. Germline CDR1 and CDR2: MDHEN and SYDVKM. Trimming cost V 10 bases and J 3 bases, with 19 bases left between them. The CDR3 sequence: CATTPPDRFYEQYF. The DNA of the CDR3 is TGTGCCACCACCCCCCCTGACAGGTTCTACGAGCAGTACTTC. Variable domain in full (rest from reference TRBV28 and TRBJ2-7): DVKVTQSSRYLVKRTGEKVFLECVQDMDHENMFWYRQDPGLGLRLIYFSYDVKMKEKGDIPEGYSVSREKKERFSLILESASTNQTSMYLCATTPPDRFYEQYFGPGTRLTVT.

This clone turned up a few times. V gene TRBV5-6 combines with J gene TRBJ2-5; 11 bases fit TRBD1. With 4 bases clipped from V and 5 bases from J, the junction kept 10 bases outside the gene matches. This CDR3 comprises 16 residues. CDR1 SGHDT and CDR2 YYEEEE come from the germline V gene. The CDR3 DNA follows: TGTGCCAGCAGCCCGAGGACAGGGGGCAGCGGGGAGACCCAGTACTTC. Protein: CASSPRTGGSGETQYF.

V is TRBV7-8 and J is TRBJ2-3; maybe TRBD1 (6 bases). CDR1 SGHVS and CDR2 FQNEAQ come from the germline V gene. Trimming pared 1 base from V and 2 bases from J, leaving 10 bases between. The CDR3 is 15 amino acids. CDR3 bases: TGTGCCAGCAGCTTAGGTCAGGGACACACAGATACGCAGTATTTT. Its translation is CASSLGQGHTDTQYF.

This chain's CDR3 is CASSQAGGADTEAFF. The CDR3 nucleotides are TGTGCCAGCAGCCAAGCGGGGGGGGCGGACACTGAAGCTTTCTTT. The chain links TRBV4-2 to TRBJ1-1; a possible D gene is TRBD1 (6 bases). V lost 1 base to trimming and J lost 3 bases, with 12 bases between them. The CDR3 length is 15 residues. Per germline, CDR1 LGHNA and CDR2 YNFKEQ.

V usage is TRBV4-1 and J usage is TRBJ2-1, with D maybe TRBD2 (5 bases). V lost 0 bases and J 0 bases, leaving 15 bases between the germline ends. The CDR3 spans 18 residues. Germline CDR1 is MGHRA and CDR2 is YSYEKL. The CDR3 is CASSQDGRGPTSYNEQFF. The CDR3 nucleotides are TGCGCCAGCAGCCAAGACGGCCGAGGGCCTACCTCCTACAATGAGCAGTTCTTC.

The rearrangement uses TRBV9 and TRBJ1-4; 7 bases map to TRBD1. After removal of 0 bases from V and 1 base from J, the junction contained 3 bases not matched to a gene. The CDR3 has 16 amino acids. In germline, CDR1 is SGDLS, CDR2 YYNGEE. CDR3 loop: CASSVGRGKTNEKLFF. The CDR3 nucleotides read TGTGCCAGCAGCGTAGGCAGGGGGAAAACTAATGAAAAACTGTTTTTT. Drawing the rest from reference TRBV9 and TRBJ1-4, the complete variable domain is DSGVTQTPKHLITATGQRVTLRCSPRSGDLSVYWYQQSLDQGLQFLIQYYNGEERAKGNILERFSAQQFPDLHSELNLSSLELGDSALYFCASSVGRGKTNEKLFFGSGTQLSVL.

The gene calls are TRBV2 and TRBJ1-1; 9 nucleotides align to TRBD1. Germline-derived CDR1 and CDR2 are SNHLY and FYNNEI. Trimming took 7 bases from V and 1 from J; bases not matched to a gene: 4. CDR3 length: 14 residues. The CDR3 DNA reads TGTGCCAGCACCATACAGGGGGCGAACACTGAAGCTTTCTTT. Translated: CASTIQGANTEAFF.

The rearrangement links TRBV6-1 to TRBJ2-5; D might be TRBD2 (6 bases). The ends were cut back, 1 base at V and 5 bases at J, with 8 bases in the middle. Germline values: CDR1 MNHNS, CDR2 SASEGT. This CDR3 region has 13 residues. CDR3 in amino acids: CASSEGGEETQYF. The CDR3 DNA is TGTGCCAGCAGTGAAGGCGGGGAGGAGACCCAGTACTTC.

CDR3 region: CASSSQETQYF. CDR3 DNA sequence: TGCGCCAGCAGCTCTCAAGAGACCCAGTACTTC. The chain has TRBV5-1 and TRBJ2-5; D gene unclear. This CDR3 contains 11 residues. The germline V gene has CDR1 SGHRS and CDR2 YFSETQ. The ends were cut back, 3 bases at V and 2 bases at J, with 2 bases in the middle.

V gene TRBV2 combines with J gene TRBJ1-6; D may be TRBD1 (5 bases). V shed 2 bases and J shed 7 bases, with 12 bases lying between them. CDR3 length equals 15 residues. Germline V gene data show CDR1 as SNHLY and CDR2 as FYNNEI. The CDR3 nucleotides read TGTGCCAGCAGTGAATCAGACAGCCTCAATTCACCCCTCCACTTT. This translates into CASSESDSLNSPLHF.

This chain uses TRBV6-5 with TRBJ1-2; TRBD1 might be the D (5 bases). Germline V gene lookup returns CDR1 MNHEY and CDR2 SVGAGI. V was clipped by 4 bases and J by 4 bases, with 10 bases between them. There are 13 residues in the CDR3. The CDR3 bases are TGTGCCAGCAGTTCACAGGTTCGCTATGGCTACACCTTC. Its translation is CASSSQVRYGYTF.

Comments on this clone: An end of the junction differs from the germline gene, which may be a read error. The rearrangement links TRBV18 to TRBJ2-5, with a tentative D call TRBD1 (6 bases). The length of the CDR3 is 15 residues. Looked up from germline, CDR1 is KGHSH and CDR2 is LQKENI. CDR3 in DNA: TGTGCCAGCTCGCCACTAGAGGGGGTCGGGGAGACCCAGTACTTC. Translated, it gives CASSPLEGVGETQYF.

This chain joins TRBV25-1 and TRBJ1-1; a possible D gene is TRBD1 (5 bases). This CDR3 comprises 15 residues. Trimming removed 4 bases at V and 0 bases at J, with 12 bases between. In germline, CDR1 is MGHDK, CDR2 SYGVNS. CDR3 amino acids: CASSGLRGMNTEAFF. The CDR3, as DNA: TGTGCCAGCAGTGGGCTAAGGGGTATGAACACTGAAGCTTTCTTT.

V and J are TRBV19 and TRBJ1-6; D is undetermined. Per germline, CDR1 LNHDA and CDR2 SQIVND (reference sequence). V was trimmed by 2 bases and J by 5 bases, leaving 7 bases between them. This CDR3 spans 14 amino acids. CDR3 nucleotide sequence: TGTGCCAGTAGTATAAACGGGGATAATTCACCCCTCCACTTT. Its translation: CASSINGDNSPLHF.

This clone was counted a few times. The rearrangement links TRBV7-3 to TRBJ2-3; perhaps TRBD1 as D (5 bases). Germline V gene data show CDR1 as SGHTA and CDR2 as FQGTGA. This CDR3 comprises 13 residues. Trimming shortened V by 2 bases and J by 8 bases, and 11 bases separated the two germline ends. This CDR3 is CASSLSVQGTQYF. CDR3 coding DNA: TGTGCCAGCAGCTTATCCGTGCAGGGTACGCAGTATTTT.